These 3 T cell receptor beta chains came from one sample sequenced in a study of blood T cell repertoires in COVID-19. The repertoire was sequenced with immunoSEQ multiplex PCR; TCRdb's copy has only in-frame clones and lacks some. The profile shows nearly 85,000 clones, about four fifths of them singletons. The sequencing sample was made of peripheral blood. These receptor sequences come from a woman aged 60-75 years with acute or convalescent COVID-19.

This rearrangement joins TRBV24-1 to TRBJ2-3, with 10 bases identical to TRBD1. Germline V gene sequence: CDR1 KGHDR, CDR2 SFDVKD. J lost 5 bases, V lost 4 bases, and 8 bases had no gene match. CDR3 size: 16 residues. For the CDR3, the DNA is TGTGCCACCAGTGACCCGAGACAGGGGGCACGAGATACGCAGTATTTT. Protein sequence: CATSDPRQGARDTQYF.

CDR3 amino acids: CASSVNRGHRPRRVDEQYF. The DNA for the CDR3 is TGTGCCAGCAGCGTAAACAGGGGGCACCGACCTCGCCGGGTGGACGAGCAGTACTTC. The rearrangement uses TRBV7-9 and TRBJ2-7, with 9 positions matching TRBD1. This CDR3 contains 19 residues. The germline V gene has CDR1 SEHNR and CDR2 FQNEAQ (reference sequence). With V trimmed by 5 bases and J by 5 bases, 22 bases remained unmatched.

V usage is TRBV6-6 and J usage is TRBJ1-3; D might be TRBD1 (6 bases). V lost 6 bases and J lost 4, with 13 bases in between. The germline gives CDR1 MNHNY, CDR2 SVGAGI (reference sequence). This CDR3 region has 14 residues. CDR3 region: CASSQGGGGNTIYF. The CDR3 bases are TGTGCCAGCAGCCAAGGGGGGGGCGGAAACACCATATATTTT.